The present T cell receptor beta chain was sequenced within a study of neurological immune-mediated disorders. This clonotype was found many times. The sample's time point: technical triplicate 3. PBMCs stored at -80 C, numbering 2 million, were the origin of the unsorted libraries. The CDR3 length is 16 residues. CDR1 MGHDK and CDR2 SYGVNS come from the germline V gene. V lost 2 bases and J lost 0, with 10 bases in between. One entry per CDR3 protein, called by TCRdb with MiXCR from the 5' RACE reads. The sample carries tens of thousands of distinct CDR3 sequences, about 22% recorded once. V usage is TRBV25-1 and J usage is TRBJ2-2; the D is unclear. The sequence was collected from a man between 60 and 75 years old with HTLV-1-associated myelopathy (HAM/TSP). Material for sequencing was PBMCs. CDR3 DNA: TGTGCCAGCAGTGAAGGGTGGGCCTCGAACACCGGGGAGCTGTTTTTT. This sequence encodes CASSEGWASNTGELFF.